The entry below gives a single TCR beta chain sequence along with its context. The data were taken from a study of CD8 T cells in Susac syndrome. RNA was extracted with the RNeasy kit, and a quantity of roughly 0.5 to 1 ug was reverse transcribed using random hexamers. TCRdb re-derived calls from the immunoSEQ multiplex PCR reads in MiXCR, one entry per CDR3 protein. The repertoire includes more than 200,000 distinct CDR3 sequences, about 94% of them detected once, and around 0.15% sits in the top ten. Trimming took off 4 bases at V and 8 bases at J, with 21 bases between the two ends. Germline assignment: CDR1 SGHTA and CDR2 FQGNSA. This CDR3 spans 16 amino acids.

V and J are TRBV7-2 and TRBJ2-1; D tentatively reads TRBD1 or TRBD2 (6 bases each). The receptor's source is a human donor with Susac syndrome. The sequenced material came from CD4+ T cells from PBMCs. The CDR3 is CASSSRSGAHTYEQFF. In DNA form, the CDR3 reads TGTGCCAGCAGCTCCCGTTCGGGGGCCCATACATATGAGCAGTTCTTC.